This T cell receptor (beta chain) was sequenced in a study of blood T cell repertoires in COVID-19. About the study: Samples taken during acute and convalescent COVID-19 were collected in the United States, Italy and Spain.

V shed 4 bases and J shed 8 bases, with 16 bases lying between them. The CDR3 contains 14 residues. CDR1 is KGHDR and CDR2 is SFDVKD in the germline V gene. The authors' processing: Counts of nucleated cells, estimated from reference gene primer amplification, were obtained. Data came from immunoSEQ multiplex PCR; TCRdb stores just in-frame clones and leaves some out. D and trimming come from the DNA, and the V and J calls and clone size come from that table. The sample shows about 180,000 clones, around 85% of them seen only once. The receptor's source is a man in his fifties with active or convalescent COVID-19. The gene calls are TRBV24-1 and TRBJ1-2; no reliable D call. Sequencing was performed on peripheral blood. DNA for the CDR3: TGTGCCACCAGTGAACCAACCGGGAACGGGGGCTACACCTTC. As protein: CATSEPTGNGGYTF.